Listed below are T cell receptor beta chains from one sample, sequenced in a study of response to subunit inactivated influenza vaccine. MiXCR was run by TCRdb on the RT-PCR reads, yielding one entry per CDR3 protein. The table shows more than 700,000 distinct CDR3 sequences, with about 20% occurring only once. The sequenced sample was PBMCs from blood, obtained around 5 days after vaccination. These TCRs come from a man aged 45 to 65 who received an inactivated influenza vaccine. Both conserved end residues are part of each CDR3. Each record gives: V gene, D gene, J gene, clone size, CDR3 protein, CDR3 DNA. D genes are given only for firm matches. Rows give clone size only sometimes, using once, few, many, or a class for an expanded clone.

V gene: TRBV29-1
D gene: NA
J gene: TRBJ2-7
clone size: many
CDR3 protein: CSVDSGGPKYF
CDR3 DNA: TGCAGCGTGGACTCCGGGGGCCCTAAGTACTTC

V gene: TRBV29-1
D gene: TRBD2
J gene: TRBJ2-1
clone size: few
CDR3 protein: CSVPTSGLSYNEQFF
CDR3 DNA: TGCAGCGTTCCTACTAGCGGGCTTTCCTACAATGAGCAGTTCTTC

V gene: TRBV11-2
D gene: NA
J gene: TRBJ2-1
clone size: many
CDR3 protein: CASSLYSNEQFF
CDR3 DNA: TGTGCCAGCAGCTTATATTCCAATGAGCAGTTCTTC

V gene: TRBV12-3/TRBV12-4
D gene: TRBD1
J gene: TRBJ2-4
clone size: NA
CDR3 protein: CASSLVGQDLKNIQYF
CDR3 DNA: TGTGCCAGCAGTTTAGTTGGACAGGACCTTAAAAACATTCAGTACTTC

V gene: TRBV5-1
D gene: NA
J gene: TRBJ2-3
clone size: few
CDR3 protein: CASSLASGLDTQYF
CDR3 DNA: TGCGCCAGCAGCTTGGCCTCGGGATTAGATACGCAGTATTTT

V gene: TRBV27
D gene: TRBD1
J gene: TRBJ1-2
clone size: many
CDR3 protein: CASSLDPAGGGGYTF
CDR3 DNA: TGTGCCAGCAGCCTCGACCCCGCAGGGGGTGGCGGCTACACCTTC

V gene: TRBV12-3/TRBV12-4
D gene: TRBD2
J gene: TRBJ2-3
clone size: few
CDR3 protein: CASSLIAGEGDTQYF
CDR3 DNA: TGTGCCAGCAGTTTAATTGCGGGGGAAGGAGATACGCAGTATTTT

V gene: TRBV7-2
D gene: NA
J gene: TRBJ2-7
clone size: many
CDR3 protein: CASSPSYGIEEQYF
CDR3 DNA: TGTGCCAGCAGCCCCTCCTACGGGATAGAGGAGCAGTACTTC

V gene: TRBV12-3/TRBV12-4
D gene: TRBD2
J gene: TRBJ2-1
clone size: few
CDR3 protein: CASSPTGGKYNEQFF
CDR3 DNA: TGTGCCAGCAGTCCCACGGGGGGGAAATACAATGAGCAGTTCTTC

V gene: TRBV29-1
D gene: NA
J gene: TRBJ1-2
clone size: few
CDR3 protein: CSVETGTYGYTF
CDR3 DNA: TGCAGCGTTGAAACAGGGACCTATGGCTACACCTTC

V gene: TRBV20-1
D gene: TRBD2
J gene: TRBJ2-1
clone size: NA
CDR3 protein: CSAGSGSARLF
CDR3 DNA: TGCAGTGCTGGCAGCGGGAGCGCGAGGCTCTTC

V gene: TRBV6-2/TRBV6-3
D gene: NA
J gene: TRBJ2-7
clone size: few
CDR3 protein: CASSPDSFKVYEQYF
CDR3 DNA: TGTGCCAGCAGTCCGGACAGTTTCAAGGTCTACGAGCAGTACTTC

V gene: TRBV5-1
D gene: NA
J gene: TRBJ2-6
clone size: many
CDR3 protein: CASSFGRSGANVLTF
CDR3 DNA: TGCGCCAGCAGCTTTGGGCGTTCTGGGGCCAACGTCCTGACTTTC

V gene: TRBV12-3/TRBV12-4
D gene: TRBD2
J gene: TRBJ2-1
clone size: many
CDR3 protein: CASTLGLAANNEQFF
CDR3 DNA: TGTGCCAGCACCCTCGGACTAGCGGCTAACAATGAGCAGTTCTTC

V gene: TRBV6-5
D gene: NA
J gene: TRBJ2-7
clone size: NA
CDR3 protein: CASSYRGVSYEQYF
CDR3 DNA: TGTGCCAGCAGTTACCGTGGGGTCTCCTACGAGCAGTACTTC

V gene: TRBV12-3/TRBV12-4
D gene: TRBD2
J gene: TRBJ2-5
clone size: few
CDR3 protein: CASSPSSGSLQETQYF
CDR3 DNA: TGTGCCAGCAGCCCCAGTAGCGGGAGTCTCCAAGAGACCCAGTACTTC

V gene: TRBV6-1
D gene: TRBD2
J gene: TRBJ2-1
clone size: few
CDR3 protein: CASSQTPGLAINEQFF
CDR3 DNA: TGTGCCAGCAGCCAAACCCCGGGACTAGCTATAAATGAGCAGTTCTTC

V gene: TRBV28
D gene: NA
J gene: TRBJ2-6
clone size: NA
CDR3 protein: CASSFRTALGANVLTF
CDR3 DNA: TGTGCCAGCAGTTTTCGGACGGCTTTGGGGGCCAACGTCCTGACTTTC

V gene: TRBV24-1
D gene: NA
J gene: TRBJ2-7
clone size: many
CDR3 protein: CATSDSSSYEQYF
CDR3 DNA: TGTGCCACCAGTGATTCTAGCTCCTACGAGCAGTACTTC

V gene: TRBV5-1
D gene: NA
J gene: TRBJ1-1
clone size: NA
CDR3 protein: CASRIQGLNTEAFF
CDR3 DNA: TGCGCCAGCAGAATCCAGGGGTTGAACACTGAAGCTTTCTTT

V gene: TRBV10-2
D gene: TRBD1
J gene: TRBJ2-5
clone size: NA
CDR3 protein: CASSGDRVGTQYF
CDR3 DNA: TGCGCCAGCAGTGGTGACAGGGTTGGGACCCAGTACTTC

V gene: TRBV24-1
D gene: TRBD1
J gene: TRBJ2-1
clone size: NA
CDR3 protein: CATSDLGQGDNEQFF
CDR3 DNA: TGTGCCACCAGTGATTTGGGACAGGGGGACAATGAGCAGTTCTTC

V gene: TRBV15
D gene: TRBD2
J gene: TRBJ2-3
clone size: NA
CDR3 protein: CATSRGGLPTVDTQYF
CDR3 DNA: TGTGCCACCAGCAGAGGGGGACTACCTACGGTAGATACGCAGTATTTT

V gene: TRBV5-1
D gene: NA
J gene: TRBJ2-7
clone size: NA
CDR3 protein: CATKADSSYEQYF
CDR3 DNA: TGCGCCACCAAAGCCGACAGTTCCTACGAGCAGTACTTC

V gene: TRBV12-3/TRBV12-4
D gene: NA
J gene: TRBJ1-2
clone size: NA
CDR3 protein: CASSRTAPNYGYTF
CDR3 DNA: TGTGCCAGCAGTCGGACAGCCCCTAACTATGGCTACACCTTC

V gene: TRBV7-9
D gene: TRBD2
J gene: TRBJ2-1
clone size: many
CDR3 protein: CASSFGTSGNEQFF
CDR3 DNA: TGTGCCAGCAGCTTCGGGACTAGCGGCAATGAGCAGTTCTTC

V gene: TRBV2
D gene: NA
J gene: TRBJ2-7
clone size: NA
CDR3 protein: CASSGAPKSEQYF
CDR3 DNA: TGTGCCAGCAGTGGGGCTCCGAAATCCGAGCAGTACTTC

V gene: TRBV6-2/TRBV6-3
D gene: NA
J gene: TRBJ2-7
clone size: NA
CDR3 protein: CASRRQDVGTVGLYYEQYF
CDR3 DNA: TGTGCCAGCAGGCGGCAGGACGTAGGGACGGTGGGCTTATACTACGAGCAGTACTTC

V gene: TRBV10-3
D gene: NA
J gene: TRBJ2-1
clone size: few
CDR3 protein: CAISEKRVGSYNEQFF
CDR3 DNA: TGTGCCATCAGTGAAAAGCGGGTCGGCTCCTACAATGAGCAGTTCTTC

V gene: TRBV6-2/TRBV6-3
D gene: TRBD2
J gene: TRBJ2-2
clone size: few
CDR3 protein: CASGPGTSGPNTGELFF
CDR3 DNA: TGTGCCAGCGGGCCCGGGACTAGCGGACCTAACACCGGGGAGCTGTTTTTT

V gene: TRBV6-1
D gene: TRBD2
J gene: TRBJ2-1
clone size: few
CDR3 protein: CASSPSRLAGVRNEQFF
CDR3 DNA: TGTGCCAGCAGTCCTTCCCGACTAGCGGGAGTTAGGAATGAGCAGTTCTTC

V gene: TRBV11-2
D gene: NA
J gene: TRBJ2-1
clone size: few
CDR3 protein: CASSLEVSLGEQFF
CDR3 DNA: TGTGCCAGCAGCTTAGAAGTTAGCTTAGGCGAGCAGTTCTTC